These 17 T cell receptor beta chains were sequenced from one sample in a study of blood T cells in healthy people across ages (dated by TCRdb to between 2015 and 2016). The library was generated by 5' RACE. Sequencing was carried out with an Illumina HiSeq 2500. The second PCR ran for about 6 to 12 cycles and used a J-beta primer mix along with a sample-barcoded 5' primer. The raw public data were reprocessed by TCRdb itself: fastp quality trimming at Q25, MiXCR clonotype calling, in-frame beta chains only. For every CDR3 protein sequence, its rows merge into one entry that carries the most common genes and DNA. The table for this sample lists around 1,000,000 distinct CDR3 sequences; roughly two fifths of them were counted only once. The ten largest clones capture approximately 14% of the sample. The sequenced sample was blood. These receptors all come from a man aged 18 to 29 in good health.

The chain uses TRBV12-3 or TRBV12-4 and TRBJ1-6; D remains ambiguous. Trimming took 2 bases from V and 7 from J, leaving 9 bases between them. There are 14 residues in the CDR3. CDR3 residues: CASSLHPKNSPLHF. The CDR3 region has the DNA TGTGCCAGCAGTTTACATCCGAAGAATTCACCCCTCCACTTT.

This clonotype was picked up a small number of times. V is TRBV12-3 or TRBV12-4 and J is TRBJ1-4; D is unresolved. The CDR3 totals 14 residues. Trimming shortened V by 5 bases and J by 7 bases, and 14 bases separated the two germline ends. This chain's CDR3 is CASSPASLGEKLFF. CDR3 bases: TGTGCCAGCAGTCCCGCCTCCTTGGGTGAAAAACTGTTTTTT.

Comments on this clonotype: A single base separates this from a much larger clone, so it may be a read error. CDR3 bases: TGTGCCAGCAGTGATCCGGGGTCTAGCACAGATACGCGGTATTTT. Translating gives CASSDPGSSTDTRYF. The chain uses TRBV25-1 and TRBJ2-3; possibly TRBD2 for D (5 bases). CDR1 and CDR2 (germline): MGHDK, SYGVNS. The CDR3 length is 15 residues.

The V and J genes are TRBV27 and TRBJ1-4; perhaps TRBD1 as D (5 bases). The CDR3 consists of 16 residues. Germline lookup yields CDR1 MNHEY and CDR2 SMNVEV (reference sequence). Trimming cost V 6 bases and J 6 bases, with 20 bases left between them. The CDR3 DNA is TGTGCCAGCAGGTCGGGGCCTACCCCGGGGGATGAAAAACTGTTTTTT. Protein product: CASRSGPTPGDEKLFF. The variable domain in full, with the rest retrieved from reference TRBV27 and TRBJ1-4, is EAQVTQNPRYLITVTGKKLTVTCSQNMNHEYMSWYRQDPGLGLRQIYYSMNVEVTDKGDVPEGYKVSRKEKRNFPLILESPSPNQTSLYFCASRSGPTPGDEKLFFGSGTQLSVL.

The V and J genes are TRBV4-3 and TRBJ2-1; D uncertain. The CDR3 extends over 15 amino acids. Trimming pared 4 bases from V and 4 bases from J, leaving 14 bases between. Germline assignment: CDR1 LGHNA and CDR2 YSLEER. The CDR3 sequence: CASSLSLRVYNEQFF. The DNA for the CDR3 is TGCGCCAGCAGCCTCAGTCTAAGAGTTTACAATGAGCAGTTCTTC.

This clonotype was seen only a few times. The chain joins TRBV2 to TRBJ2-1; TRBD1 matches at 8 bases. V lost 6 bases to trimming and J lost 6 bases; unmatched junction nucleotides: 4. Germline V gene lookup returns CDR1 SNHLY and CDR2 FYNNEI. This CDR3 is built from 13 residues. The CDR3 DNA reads TGTGCCAGCAGGGGACAGGTTGGCAATGAGCAGTTCTTC. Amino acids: CASRGQVGNEQFF.

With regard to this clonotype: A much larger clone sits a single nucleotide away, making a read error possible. This CDR3 reads CSVSGTREGTQYF. For the CDR3, the DNA is TGCAGCGTTTCGGGGACTCGGGAAGGGACCCAGTACTTC. This chain connects TRBV29-1 to TRBJ2-5; possible D gene TRBD2, 6 bases. The CDR3 loop spans 13 amino acids. Germline values: CDR1 SQVTM, CDR2 ANQGSEA. Trimming left V 5 bases short and J 7 bases short, with 17 bases between.

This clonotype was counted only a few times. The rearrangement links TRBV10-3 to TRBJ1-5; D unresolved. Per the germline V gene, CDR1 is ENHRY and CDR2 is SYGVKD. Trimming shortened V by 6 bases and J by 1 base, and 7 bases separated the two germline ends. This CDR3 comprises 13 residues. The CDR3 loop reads CAISPRSNQPQHF. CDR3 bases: TGTGCCATCAGCCCCCGCAGCAATCAGCCCCAGCATTTT.

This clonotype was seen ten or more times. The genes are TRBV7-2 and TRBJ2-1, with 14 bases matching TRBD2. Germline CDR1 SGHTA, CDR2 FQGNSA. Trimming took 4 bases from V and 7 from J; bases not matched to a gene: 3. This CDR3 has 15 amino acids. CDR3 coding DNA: TGTGCCAGCAGCTCGGGACTAGCGGGAGTAAATGAGCAGTTCTTC. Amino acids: CASSSGLAGVNEQFF. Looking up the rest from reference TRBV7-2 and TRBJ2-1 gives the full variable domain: GAGVSQSPSNKVTEKGKDVELRCDPISGHTALYWYRQSLGQGLEFLIYFQGNSAPDKSGLPSDRFSAERTGGSVSTLTIQRTQQEDSAVYLCASSSGLAGVNEQFFGPGTRLTVL.

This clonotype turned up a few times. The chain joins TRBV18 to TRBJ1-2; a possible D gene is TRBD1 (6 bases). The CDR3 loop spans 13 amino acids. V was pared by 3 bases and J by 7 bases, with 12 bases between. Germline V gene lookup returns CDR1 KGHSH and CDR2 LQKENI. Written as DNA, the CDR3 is TGTGCCAGCTCACCCACAGGGAATTTTGGCTACACCTTC. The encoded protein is CASSPTGNFGYTF.

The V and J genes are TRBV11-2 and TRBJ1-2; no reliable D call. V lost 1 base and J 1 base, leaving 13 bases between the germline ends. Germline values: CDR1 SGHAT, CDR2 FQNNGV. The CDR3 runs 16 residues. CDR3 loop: CASSLGWVTDNYGYTF. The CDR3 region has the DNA TGTGCCAGCAGCTTAGGATGGGTCACGGATAACTATGGCTACACCTTC. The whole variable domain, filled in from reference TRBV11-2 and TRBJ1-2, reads EAGVAQSPRYKIIEKRQSVAFWCNPISGHATLYWYQQILGQGPKLLIQFQNNGVVDDSQLPKDRFSAERLKGVDSTLKIQPAKLEDSAVYLCASSLGWVTDNYGYTFGSGTRLTVV.

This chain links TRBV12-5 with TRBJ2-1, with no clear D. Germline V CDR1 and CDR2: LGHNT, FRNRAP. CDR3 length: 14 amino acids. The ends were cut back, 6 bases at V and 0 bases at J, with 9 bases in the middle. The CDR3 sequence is CASGPFGSYNEQFF. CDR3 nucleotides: TGTGCTAGTGGGCCCTTCGGCTCCTACAATGAGCAGTTCTTC.

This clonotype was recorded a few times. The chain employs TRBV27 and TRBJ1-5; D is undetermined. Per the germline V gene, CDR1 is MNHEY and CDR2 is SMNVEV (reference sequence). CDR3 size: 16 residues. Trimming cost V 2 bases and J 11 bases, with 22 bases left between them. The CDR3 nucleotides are TGTGCCAGCAGTTTAAAGGGCGGTGGGAGGATCGAAGCCCAGCATTTT. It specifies CASSLKGGGRIEAQHF.

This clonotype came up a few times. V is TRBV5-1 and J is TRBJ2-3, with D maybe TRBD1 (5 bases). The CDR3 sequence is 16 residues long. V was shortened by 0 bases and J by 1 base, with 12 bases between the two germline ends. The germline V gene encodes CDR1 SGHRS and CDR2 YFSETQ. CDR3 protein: CASSLDGREGTDTQYF. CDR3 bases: TGCGCCAGCAGCTTGGACGGCAGGGAAGGCACAGATACGCAGTATTTT.

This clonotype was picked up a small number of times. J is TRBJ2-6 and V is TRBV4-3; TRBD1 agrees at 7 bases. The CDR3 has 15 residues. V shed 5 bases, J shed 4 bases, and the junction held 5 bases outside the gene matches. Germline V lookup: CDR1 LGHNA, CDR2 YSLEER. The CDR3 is CASSGDSTGANVLTF. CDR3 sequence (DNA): TGCGCCAGCAGCGGGGACAGCACCGGGGCCAACGTCCTGACTTTC.

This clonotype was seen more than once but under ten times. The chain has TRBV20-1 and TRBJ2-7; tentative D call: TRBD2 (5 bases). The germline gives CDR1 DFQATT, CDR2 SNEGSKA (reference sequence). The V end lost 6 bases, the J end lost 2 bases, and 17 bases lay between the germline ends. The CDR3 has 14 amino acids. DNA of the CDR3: TGCAGTGCGAGAAGGAGGACTCAACCCTACGAGCAGTACTTC. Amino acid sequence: CSARRRTQPYEQYF.

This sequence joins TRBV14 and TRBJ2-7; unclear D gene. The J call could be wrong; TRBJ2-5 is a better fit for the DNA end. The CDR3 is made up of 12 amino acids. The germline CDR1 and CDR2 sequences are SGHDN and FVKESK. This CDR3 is CASSQDVGTQYF. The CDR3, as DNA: TGTGCCAGCAGCCAAGATGTGGGGACCCAGTACTTC.